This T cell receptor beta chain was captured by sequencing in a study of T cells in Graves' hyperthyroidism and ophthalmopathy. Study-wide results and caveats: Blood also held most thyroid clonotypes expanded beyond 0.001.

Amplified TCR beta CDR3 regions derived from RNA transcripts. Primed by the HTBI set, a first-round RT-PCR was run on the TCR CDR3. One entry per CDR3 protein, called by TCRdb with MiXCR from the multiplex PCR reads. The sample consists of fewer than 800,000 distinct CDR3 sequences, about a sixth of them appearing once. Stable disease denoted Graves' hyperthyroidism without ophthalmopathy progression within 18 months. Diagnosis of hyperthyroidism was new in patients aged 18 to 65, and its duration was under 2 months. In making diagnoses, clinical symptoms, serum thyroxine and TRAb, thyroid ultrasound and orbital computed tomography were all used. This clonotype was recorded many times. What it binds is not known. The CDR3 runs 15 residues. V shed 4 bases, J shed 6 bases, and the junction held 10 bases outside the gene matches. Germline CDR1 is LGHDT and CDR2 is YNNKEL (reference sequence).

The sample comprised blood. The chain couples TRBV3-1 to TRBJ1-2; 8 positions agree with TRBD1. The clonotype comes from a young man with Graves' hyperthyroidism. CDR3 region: CASSLAGQGLHGYTF. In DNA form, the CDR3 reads TGTGCCAGCAGCCTCGCTGGACAGGGATTACATGGCTACACCTTC.